The 32 T cell receptor beta chains listed next were all sequenced from one sample in a study of blood T cell repertoires in COVID-19. TCRdb's table, derived via immunoSEQ multiplex PCR, lists solely in-frame clones and lacks some. This sample carries roughly 360,000 clones, approximately 87% of them seen once, and the ten largest clones take around 0.91%. The sample consisted of PBMCs or T cells enriched from blood (not recorded which). The origin of the receptors is a woman in her thirties with acute COVID-19.

The rearrangement uses TRBV19 and TRBJ1-4; the D is unclear. Germline V gene lookup returns CDR1 LNHDA and CDR2 SQIVND (reference sequence). Between the trimmed V and J ends, which lost 7 bases and 1 base, there was a span of 7 bases. The CDR3 loop spans 13 amino acids. The CDR3 sequence is CASNQRTNEKLFF. CDR3 in DNA: TGTGCCAGTAATCAGCGAACTAATGAAAAACTGTTTTTT.

This clone was seen only once. Other DNA sequences of this sample code for an identical CDR3. This rearrangement joins TRBV6-1 to TRBJ1-5; 7 bases agree with TRBD1. This CDR3 comprises 15 residues. In germline, CDR1 is MNHNS, CDR2 SASEGT. V was clipped by 3 bases and J by 4 bases; unmatched bases: 6. CDR3 loop: CASSEWGQRNQPQHF. CDR3 nucleotide sequence: TGTGCCAGCAGTGAGTGGGGACAGCGAAATCAGCCCCAGCATTTT.

This clone appeared once. The chain combines TRBV6-5 with TRBJ1-1; 7 bases map to TRBD1. Germline V gives CDR1 MNHEY, CDR2 SVGAGI. V shed 7 bases and J 4 bases; nucleotides not matched to a gene: 3. This CDR3 spans 12 amino acids. The CDR3 sequence is CASTRGLTEAFF. CDR3 nucleotides: TGTGCCAGCACTAGGGGGCTCACTGAAGCTTTCTTT.

DNA of the CDR3: TGCGCCAGCAGCCCCGGACAGGAAACAGATACGCAGTATTTT. Translating gives CASSPGQETDTQYF. This chain links TRBV4-1 with TRBJ2-3; TRBD1 matches at 7 bases. CDR1 and CDR2 from the germline V gene are MGHRA and YSYEKL. The CDR3 runs 14 residues. V trimming: 4 bases; J trimming: 3 bases; junction bases outside the gene matches: 4.

The V call is TRBV25-1, the J call TRBJ1-2, with 7 bases identical to TRBD1. The CDR3 has 11 residues. From germline, CDR1 is MGHDK and CDR2 SYGVNS. J lost 8 bases, V lost 10 bases, and 7 bases had no gene match. The CDR3 sequence is CATRQGGGYTF. The CDR3 region has the DNA TGTGCCACAAGACAGGGCGGAGGCTACACCTTC.

CDR3 sequence: CAWSVYEQGTQPQHF. CDR3 coding DNA: TGTGCCTGGAGTGTTTACGAACAGGGCACTCAGCCCCAGCATTTT. The chain couples TRBV30 to TRBJ1-5; possibly TRBD1 for D (6 bases). CDR3 length: 15 residues. The V end was cut by 0 bases, the J end by 6 bases, with 15 bases between. CDR1 and CDR2 (germline): GTSNPN, SVGIG (reference sequence).

V is TRBV9 and J is TRBJ2-5; TRBD2 aligns across 11 bases. CDR3 length equals 22 residues. The germline gives CDR1 SGDLS, CDR2 YYNGEE. V lost 3 bases, J lost 5 bases, and 27 bases stayed unmatched. CDR3 in DNA: TGTGCCAGCAGCGCCGCAATCCCTTCCGGGACTAGCGGCACTCCCCGGCGGGAGACCCAGTACTTC. This encodes CASSAAIPSGTSGTPRRETQYF.

This clone is termed medium-sized (0.01 to 0.1%). This chain joins TRBV4-3 and TRBJ2-3; 10 nucleotides line up with TRBD2. Germline CDR1 and CDR2: LGHNA and YSLEER. V gave up 0 bases and J gave up 2 bases; unmatched junction bases: 8. This CDR3 is 18 amino acids long. CDR3: CASSQEGVAGGPTDTQYF. The CDR3 bases are TGCGCCAGCAGCCAAGAAGGGGTAGCGGGGGGTCCCACAGATACGCAGTATTTT.

This clone has just a few counts. At one end the junction does not follow the germline gene, possibly because of a read error. In DNA form, the CDR3 reads TGCGCCAGCAGCGAAGAAGGAGCTGGGGCCAACGTCCTGACTTTC. As protein: CASSEEGAGANVLTF. The chain links TRBV4-3 to TRBJ2-6, with no clear D. Germline loops: CDR1 LGHNA, CDR2 YSLEER. The CDR3 is 15 residues long.

V and J are TRBV4-3 and TRBJ1-4, with no clear D. V was trimmed by 5 bases and J by 7 bases, leaving 11 bases between them. CDR1 is LGHNA and CDR2 is YSLEER in the germline V gene. The CDR3 consists of 13 residues. CDR3 nucleotides: TGCGCCAGCAGCTGGCGACTTGCTGAAAAACTGTTTTTT. Its protein is CASSWRLAEKLFF.

The J gene is TRBJ2-7, the V gene TRBV27, with D hard to call. The CDR3 extends over 15 amino acids. The ends were cut back, 5 bases at V and 3 bases at J, with 17 bases in the middle. CDR1 and CDR2 from the germline V gene are MNHEY and SMNVEV (reference sequence). The CDR3: CASSENPPRHYEQYF. CDR3 in DNA: TGTGCCAGCAGTGAGAACCCCCCCAGACACTACGAGCAGTACTTC.

This rearrangement joins TRBV11-2 to TRBJ2-4, with a tentative D call TRBD2 (5 bases). The germline V gene has CDR1 SGHAT and CDR2 FQNNGV. The CDR3 spans 15 residues. The germline V and J ends were trimmed by 4 bases and 6 bases, with 16 bases remaining between them. CDR3 in amino acids: CASSSSILGVNIQYF. The CDR3 DNA follows: TGTGCCAGCAGCTCCTCAATCCTCGGGGTAAACATTCAGTACTTC.

This chain joins TRBV3-1 (or the pseudogene TRBV3-2) and TRBJ2-3; tentative D call: TRBD2 (7 bases). The CDR3 contains 16 residues. With 4 bases removed from V and 2 bases from J, the gap between germline ends came to 16 bases. Germline V lookup: CDR1 LGHDT, CDR2 YNNKEL (reference sequence). The CDR3 coding sequence is TGTGCCAGCAGCCCGTGGGGCGGGGGCGACACAGATACGCAGTATTTT. Encoded protein: CASSPWGGGDTDTQYF.

The V call is TRBV19, the J call TRBJ2-2; no reliable D call. Germline V gene data show CDR1 as LNHDA and CDR2 as SQIVND (reference sequence). The CDR3 loop spans 13 amino acids. Trimming left V 6 bases short and J 3 bases short, with 8 bases between. CDR3 DNA: TGTGCCAGTAGCCTAATAGACACCGGGGAGCTGTTTTTT. Translated, it gives CASSLIDTGELFF.

The rearrangement joins TRBV12-1 to TRBJ2-7; whether TRBD1, the table's D call, matches the DNA was not checked. TRBV12-1 is recorded as a pseudogene. This CDR3 has 13 residues. CDR3 region: CAITRQGAYEQYF. The CDR3 coding sequence is TGTGCCATCACCCGACAGGGCGCCTACGAGCAGTACTTC.

This rearrangement joins TRBV28 to TRBJ1-1; no clear D gene. Trimming stripped 7 bases from V and 3 bases from J, with 9 bases between. Germline assignment: CDR1 MDHEN and CDR2 SYDVKM. The CDR3 length is 12 residues. CDR3 sequence: CASKYGDTEAFF. CDR3 nucleotide sequence: TGTGCCAGCAAATATGGAGACACTGAAGCTTTCTTT.

The chain combines TRBV18 with TRBJ2-6, with 13 bases aligning to TRBD2. Germline CDR1 reads KGHSH; CDR2 reads LQKENI. V lost 1 base, J lost 0 bases, and 3 bases stayed unmatched. The CDR3 totals 19 residues. The CDR3 is CASSPLTSGGASGANVLTF. DNA for the CDR3: TGTGCCAGCTCACCACTAACTAGCGGGGGGGCCTCTGGGGCCAACGTCCTGACTTTC.

V and J are TRBV7-8 and TRBJ1-4; TRBD1 agrees at 8 bases. Germline assignment: CDR1 SGHVS and CDR2 FQNEAQ. Trimming at V came to 5 bases and at J to 7 bases, leaving 9 bases not matched to a gene. There are 15 residues in the CDR3. CDR3 in amino acids: CASSLSGQGGEKLFF. CDR3 DNA sequence: TGTGCCAGCAGCCTAAGCGGACAGGGCGGTGAAAAACTGTTTTTT.

The chain joins TRBV9 to TRBJ1-2; possibly TRBD1 for D (5 bases). The CDR3 length is 14 residues. The germline V and J ends were trimmed by 3 bases and 4 bases, with 13 bases remaining between them. Germline assignment: CDR1 SGDLS and CDR2 YYNGEE. The CDR3 DNA sequence: TGTGCCAGCAGCGCCCCAGGGCAACGCTATGGCTACACCTTC. It is translated as CASSAPGQRYGYTF.

The chain combines TRBV27 with TRBJ1-2; TRBD1 might be the D (6 bases). The CDR3 consists of 16 residues. Looked up from germline, CDR1 is MNHEY and CDR2 is SMNVEV (reference sequence). The germline V and J ends were trimmed by 0 bases and 2 bases, with 13 bases remaining between them. As DNA, the CDR3 is TGTGCCAGCAGTTTATCGATGCTTACAGGGAACTATGGCTACACCTTC. Its protein product is CASSLSMLTGNYGYTF.

J is TRBJ2-7 and V is TRBV7-2, with 7 bases identical to TRBD1. The V segment lost 7 bases and the J segment 0 bases; nucleotides outside the gene matches: 3. Looked up from germline, CDR1 is SGHTA and CDR2 is FQGNSA. This CDR3 is built from 13 residues. CDR3 in amino acids: CASNRGDSYEQYF. DNA for the CDR3: TGTGCCAGCAACAGGGGCGACTCCTACGAGCAGTACTTC. Full variable domain (remainder filled in from reference TRBV7-2 and TRBJ2-7): GAGVSQSPSNKVTEKGKDVELRCDPISGHTALYWYRQSLGQGLEFLIYFQGNSAPDKSGLPSDRFSAERTGGSVSTLTIQRTQQEDSAVYLCASNRGDSYEQYFGPGTRLTVT.

The chain couples TRBV10-3 to TRBJ2-6, with unresolved D. CDR3 size: 15 residues. The ends were cut back, 2 bases at V and 1 base at J, with 6 bases in the middle. Per the germline V gene, CDR1 is ENHRY and CDR2 is SYGVKD. CDR3 residues: CAISETVSGANVLTF. CDR3 DNA sequence: TGTGCCATCAGTGAGACAGTGTCTGGGGCCAACGTCCTGACTTTC.

Remarks on this clone: Other DNA sequences in this specimen translate into the identical CDR3. The rearrangement joins TRBV9 to TRBJ1-6; no reliable D call. Trimming stripped 0 bases from V and 6 bases from J, with 4 bases between. The CDR3 consists of 13 residues. Germline CDR1 and CDR2: SGDLS and YYNGEE. The CDR3 coding sequence is TGTGCCAGCAGCGTAGCGGGTAATTCACCCCTCCACTTT. Amino acid sequence: CASSVAGNSPLHF. Variable domain in full (rest from reference TRBV9 and TRBJ1-6): DSGVTQTPKHLITATGQRVTLRCSPRSGDLSVYWYQQSLDQGLQFLIQYYNGEERAKGNILERFSAQQFPDLHSELNLSSLELGDSALYFCASSVAGNSPLHFGNGTRLTVT.

The rearrangement links TRBV6-2 or TRBV6-3 to TRBJ2-7, with TRBD1 matching 10 bases. Looked up from germline, CDR1 is MNHEY and CDR2 is SVGEGT. This CDR3 is built from 15 residues. V trimming: 6 bases; J trimming: 2 bases; junction bases outside the gene matches: 7. The CDR3 reads CASSLIGTGAYEQYF. CDR3 in DNA: TGTGCCAGCAGCCTCATCGGGACAGGGGCCTACGAGCAGTACTTC.

The V and J genes are TRBV11-3 and TRBJ2-1; 7 nucleotides line up with TRBD2. The CDR3 sequence is 18 residues long. V trimming: 4 bases; J trimming: 4 bases; junction bases outside the gene matches: 16. Germline V gives CDR1 SGHNT, CDR2 YENEEA. CDR3 in DNA: TGTGCCAGCAGCTCGGGACTTTCCAAGGGAGGGCCTTACAATGAGCAGTTCTTC. It is translated as CASSSGLSKGGPYNEQFF.

The gene calls are TRBV7-9 and TRBJ2-2; 9 nucleotides agree with TRBD1. J lost 6 bases, V lost 10 bases, and 9 bases had no gene match. This CDR3 region has 14 residues. Germline assignment: CDR1 SEHNR and CDR2 FQNEAQ (reference sequence). CDR3 nucleotide sequence: TGTGCCACCCGGGACAGGGTAGTCGCCGGGGAGCTGTTTTTT. It codes for CATRDRVVAGELFF.

CDR3 loop: CASRSGGLARKARELFF. DNA of the CDR3: TGTGCCAGCAGGTCAGGGGGACTAGCGCGAAAGGCTCGGGAGCTGTTTTTT. The chain couples TRBV2 to TRBJ2-2; 10 nucleotides align to TRBD2. Germline V lookup: CDR1 SNHLY, CDR2 FYNNEI. V was pared by 6 bases and J by 9 bases, with 16 bases of the junction left unmatched. The CDR3 is 17 amino acids.

This chain uses TRBV27 with TRBJ2-3; D unclear. Trimming shortened V by 3 bases and J by 7 bases, and 11 bases separated the two germline ends. The CDR3 is 13 residues long. CDR1 MNHEY and CDR2 SMNVEV come from the germline V gene (reference sequence). CDR3 bases: TGTGCCAGCAGTTTTGCGGTTAGCAATACGCAGTATTTT. This encodes CASSFAVSNTQYF.

V and J are TRBV7-2 and TRBJ1-4; D call uncertain. This CDR3 comprises 14 residues. Trimming shortened V by 2 bases and J by 6 bases, and 10 bases separated the two germline ends. Looked up from germline, CDR1 is SGHTA and CDR2 is FQGNSA. In nucleotides, the CDR3 is TGTGCCAGCAGCTTATTTTCTTTCGATGAAAAACTGTTTTTT. It yields the protein CASSLFSFDEKLFF. Full variable domain (rest looked up from reference TRBV7-2 and TRBJ1-4): GAGVSQSPSNKVTEKGKDVELRCDPISGHTALYWYRQSLGQGLEFLIYFQGNSAPDKSGLPSDRFSAERTGGSVSTLTIQRTQQEDSAVYLCASSLFSFDEKLFFGSGTQLSVL.

The gene calls are TRBV7-2 and TRBJ1-2, with D possibly being TRBD1 (5 bases). V dropped 5 bases and J dropped 0 bases, with 13 bases sitting between them. Germline values: CDR1 SGHTA, CDR2 FQGNSA. This CDR3 has 15 residues. CDR3 bases: TGTGCCAGCAGCCCCAGGGTTGGGGCTAACTATGGCTACACCTTC. Its translation is CASSPRVGANYGYTF. Combining the CDR3 with reference TRBV7-2 and TRBJ1-2 gives the whole variable domain GAGVSQSPSNKVTEKGKDVELRCDPISGHTALYWYRQSLGQGLEFLIYFQGNSAPDKSGLPSDRFSAERTGGSVSTLTIQRTQQEDSAVYLCASSPRVGANYGYTFGSGTRLTVV.

This chain uses TRBV9 with TRBJ2-7, with 9 bases matching TRBD1. The CDR3 sequence is 15 residues long. V shed 0 bases and J 6 bases; nucleotides not matched to a gene: 7. In germline, CDR1 is SGDLS, CDR2 YYNGEE. Written as DNA, the CDR3 is TGTGCCAGCAGCGTAGGGACCCGGGACAGGGCCGAGCAGTACTTC. Translating gives CASSVGTRDRAEQYF.

This clone is a singleton in its sample. This chain connects TRBV12-3 or TRBV12-4 to TRBJ1-1; 7 bases are a match to TRBD1. The CDR3 is 13 residues long. V trimming: 2 bases; J trimming: 4 bases; junction bases outside the gene matches: 1. CDR3 loop: CASSLSGGTEAFF. CDR3 in DNA: TGTGCCAGCAGTTTATCAGGGGGCACTGAAGCTTTCTTT.